In this sample, the clone carrying this TCR beta chain turned up once. The antigen remains unidentified. Germline loops: CDR1 MNHNS, CDR2 SASEGT. V lost 1 base, J lost 10 bases, and 14 bases stayed unmatched. This CDR3 comprises 17 residues. The sample belongs to a study of T cell responses to AZD1222 COVID-19 vaccine. Study-wide points: Across the whole spike, CD4 TCRs peaked at regions 160-218 and 743-854.

Some clones are missing from TCRdb's copy, which holds only in-frame ones; the method was immunoSEQ multiplex PCR. Of 70,000 to 95,000 clones detected, roughly 89% appear once; the ten largest clones hold approximately 3%. J is TRBJ2-2 and V is TRBV6-1; TRBD1 matches at 8 bases. The sample here was peripheral blood, taken on day 0 of MenACWY control vaccination. This TCR was sampled from an adult in good health. The CDR3 loop reads CASSEGRGRLRLEELFF. Written as DNA, the CDR3 is TGTGCCAGCAGTGAAGGCAGGGGGCGATTACGCCTCGAGGAGCTGTTTTTT.